The source of this T cell receptor (beta chain) is a study of CD8 T cells in Susac syndrome. The CDR3 loop spans 12 amino acids. Germline-derived CDR1 and CDR2 are MGHRA and YSYEKL. Trimming left V 5 bases short and J 6 bases short, with 11 bases between. The sequenced target, TCR beta, came from blood CD8+ and CD4+ T cells. Reverse transcription of about 0.45 to 1 ug RNA used random hexamers. Multiplex PCR with immunoSEQ amplified the TCR beta CDR3 across 54 Vbeta and 13 Jbeta. MiXCR, run by TCRdb on the immunoSEQ multiplex PCR reads, gives a single entry per CDR3 protein. The data contain approximately 150,000 distinct CDR3 sequences, around 93% of them seen just once; the ten biggest clones take up just over 0.13%.

The rearrangement uses TRBV4-1 and TRBJ2-7, with a weak D call TRBD2 (6 bases). This TCR was recovered from a human donor in good health. Sequences were obtained from CD4+ T cells from PBMCs. This CDR3 is CASSNWRGEQYF. As DNA, the CDR3 is TGCGCCAGCAGCAACTGGCGGGGCGAGCAGTACTTC.